Below are 10 T cell receptor beta chains sequenced from a single sample in a study of cytomegalovirus exposure and HLA in healthy donors (dated by TCRdb to about 2017). The library was produced with the immunoSEQ multiplex PCR assay. The multiplex PCR relied on a mix of 60 forward primers for TCR Vbeta segments and 13 reverse primers for TCR Jbeta segments. Sourced from immuneACCESS, this table was stored by TCRdb with only in-frame sequences that have V and J called. A share of the clones is absent; for the studies checked, an unresolved V gene accounts for under half, and the remainder has no known explanation. The sample has 95,000 to 150,000 clones on record, around 74% of them singletons. The ten top clones hold 3.5% to 5% of the sample. The material sequenced was PBMCs. The receptor source for this set is a woman in her 50s in good health and CMV-seropositive.

V usage is TRBV7-2 and J usage is TRBJ2-5, with TRBD1 identical over 10 bases. CDR1 SGHTA and CDR2 FQGNSA come from the germline V gene. This CDR3 has 16 residues. The V segment lost 0 bases and the J segment 7 bases; nucleotides outside the gene matches: 8. For the CDR3, the DNA is TGTGCCAGCAGCTTAGCCGGGACAGGGGTTCGAGTGACCCAGTACTTC. It codes for CASSLAGTGVRVTQYF. Together with reference TRBV7-2 and TRBJ2-5, the CDR3 gives the full variable domain: GAGVSQSPSNKVTEKGKDVELRCDPISGHTALYWYRQSLGQGLEFLIYFQGNSAPDKSGLPSDRFSAERTGGSVSTLTIQRTQQEDSAVYLCASSLAGTGVRVTQYFGPGTRLLVL.

This clone was counted a few times. The rearrangement links TRBV6-1 to TRBJ1-1, with 7 bases identical to TRBD1. CDR1 is MNHNS, CDR2 SASEGT, per germline. This CDR3 region has 17 residues. V lost 2 bases, J lost 2 bases, and 11 bases stayed unmatched. As DNA, the CDR3 is TGTGCCAGCAGTGAAAGGGGACAGCCATACCTCAACACTGAAGCTTTCTTT. Protein: CASSERGQPYLNTEAFF.

This clone is a singleton in its sample. The genes are TRBV7-9 and TRBJ2-1; possible D gene TRBD2, 6 bases. This CDR3 region has 14 residues. V dropped 5 bases and J dropped 5 bases, with 13 bases sitting between them. Germline V gene lookup returns CDR1 SEHNR and CDR2 FQNEAQ (reference sequence). In DNA form, the CDR3 reads TGTGCCAGCAGCGGGACTTCACCCAACAATGAGCAGTTCTTC. This gives the protein CASSGTSPNNEQFF. Together with reference TRBV7-9 and TRBJ2-1, the CDR3 gives the full variable domain: DTGVSQNPRHKITKRGQNVTFRCDPISEHNRLYWYRQTLGQGPEFLTYFQNEAQLEKSRLLSDRFSAERPKGSFSTLEIQRTEQGDSAMYLCASSGTSPNNEQFFGPGTRLTVL.

This chain joins TRBV19 and TRBJ2-2, with D unresolved. The CDR3 loop spans 14 amino acids. Trimming took off 7 bases at V and 6 bases at J, with 15 bases between the two ends. Germline V CDR1 and CDR2: LNHDA, SQIVND (reference sequence). CDR3 in DNA: TGTGCCAGTATATCTTCTAGTTGGTCCGGGGAGCTGTTTTTT. Translating gives CASISSSWSGELFF.

The chain links TRBV6-1 to TRBJ1-4; D perhaps matches TRBD1 (6 bases). Germline V gene sequence: CDR1 MNHNS, CDR2 SASEGT. V was shortened by 4 bases and J by 4 bases, with 16 bases between the two germline ends. The length of the CDR3 is 16 residues. The CDR3 nucleotides are TGTGCCAGCAGTGTCCTTACAGGGTGGGGTAATGAAAAACTGTTTTTT. This translates into CASSVLTGWGNEKLFF.

The chain is built from TRBV6-5 and TRBJ2-5; TRBD2 is a possible D gene (6 bases). The J call may be incorrect, as the DNA end agrees better with TRBJ2-7. The CDR3 spans 13 residues. CDR1 is MNHEY, CDR2 SVGAGI, per germline. The DNA for the CDR3 is TGTGCCAGCAAGGCGGGGCCAGACTACGAGCAGTACTTC. Translated: CASKAGPDYEQYF.

This chain connects TRBV2 to TRBJ2-5; 11 nucleotides match TRBD2. The CDR3 consists of 14 residues. V shed 8 bases and J 7 bases; nucleotides not matched to a gene: 9. The germline V gene encodes CDR1 SNHLY and CDR2 FYNNEI. The CDR3 here is CASLGGLAVGTQYF. The CDR3 DNA is TGTGCCAGCTTGGGGGGACTAGCGGTAGGGACCCAGTACTTC.

The DNA for the CDR3 is TGTGCCAGCAGCAGGCGACTAGCGGGGAACAATGAGCAGTTCTTC. Translated, it gives CASSRRLAGNNEQFF. The chain employs TRBV11-1 and TRBJ2-1; 11 bases are shared with TRBD2. Trimming cost V 5 bases and J 5 bases; bases outside gene matches: 5. Germline loops: CDR1 SGHAT, CDR2 FQDESV (reference sequence). The CDR3 totals 15 residues.

The rearrangement uses TRBV29-1 and TRBJ2-1, with D tentatively TRBD1 (5 bases). This CDR3 contains 15 residues. The V gene's germline CDR1 is SQVTM and CDR2 ANQGSEA. Trimming shortened V by 6 bases and J by 0 bases, and 15 bases separated the two germline ends. The CDR3 sequence: CSVPRGSSSYNEQFF. CDR3 sequence (DNA): TGCAGCGTCCCAAGGGGCTCGAGCTCCTACAATGAGCAGTTCTTC.

J is TRBJ2-1 and V is TRBV10-3; possible D gene TRBD1, 6 bases. Trimming shortened V by 4 bases and J by 6 bases, and 13 bases separated the two germline ends. This CDR3 is built from 14 residues. Germline V CDR1 and CDR2: ENHRY, SYGVKD. The CDR3 region has the DNA TGTGCCATCAGTGCCACAACAGGGCGCAATGAGCAGTTCTTC. Protein: CAISATTGRNEQFF.